What follows is one T cell receptor (beta chain) and its context. This record belongs to a study of blood T cell repertoires in COVID-19. Study-level background: Acute and convalescent COVID-19 samples came from the United States, Italy and Spain. Sample material is recorded as cDNA or gDNA derived from T cells, B-cell-depleted T cells, or PBMCs.

Authors' analysis steps: For nucleated cells, counts were estimated from reference gene primer amplification. Only in-frame clones appear in the TCRdb table, and some are missing; sequencing was by immunoSEQ multiplex PCR. V and J calls and clone size are copied from that table; D and trimming were computed from the DNA. The data show 300,000 or so clones, with 70% to 90% seen just once and roughly 3.7% held by the top ten. Germline V gene data show CDR1 as LGHDT and CDR2 as YNNKEL (reference sequence). The CDR3 sequence is 16 residues long. V was clipped by 1 base and J by 2 bases, with 14 bases between them.

The receptor comes from a woman aged 40 to 50 with acute or convalescent COVID-19. J is TRBJ2-5 and V is TRBV3-1 (or the pseudogene TRBV3-2); D possibly corresponds to TRBD2 (6 bases). Material for sequencing was peripheral blood. CDR3 amino acids: CASSQGMPGLQETQYF. CDR3 bases: TGTGCCAGCAGCCAAGGAATGCCGGGACTTCAAGAGACCCAGTACTTC.